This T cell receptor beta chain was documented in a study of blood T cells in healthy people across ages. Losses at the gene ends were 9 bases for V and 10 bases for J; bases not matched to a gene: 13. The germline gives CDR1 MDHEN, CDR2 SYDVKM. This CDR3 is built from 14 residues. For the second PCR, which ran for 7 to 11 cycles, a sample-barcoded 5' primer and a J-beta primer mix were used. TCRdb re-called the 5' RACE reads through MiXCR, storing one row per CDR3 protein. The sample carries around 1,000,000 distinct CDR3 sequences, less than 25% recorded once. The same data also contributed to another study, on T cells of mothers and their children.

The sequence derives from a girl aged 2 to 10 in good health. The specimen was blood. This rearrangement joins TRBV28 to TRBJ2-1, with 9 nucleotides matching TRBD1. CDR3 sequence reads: CASWFTGTGREQFF. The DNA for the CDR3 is TGTGCCAGTTGGTTTACGGGGACAGGGCGGGAGCAGTTCTTC. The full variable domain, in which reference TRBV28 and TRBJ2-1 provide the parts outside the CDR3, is DVKVTQSSRYLVKRTGEKVFLECVQDMDHENMFWYRQDPGLGLRLIYFSYDVKMKEKGDIPEGYSVSREKKERFSLILESASTNQTSMYLCASWFTGTGREQFFGPGTRLTVL.